This T cell receptor beta chain came from a study of PD-1 blockade in classical Hodgkin lymphoma (TCRdb year 2020). For context, the study as a whole: The study used CyTOF and TCR beta sequencing to define a peripheral blood immune signature of response to PD-1 blockade in classical Hodgkin lymphoma. Study-wide conclusions, independent of this receptor: Baseline TCR diversity was reported to be lower in newly diagnosed patients than in healthy donors, and even lower in relapsed/refractory patients. The study was restricted to a single clinical trial cohort, and the causes of repertoire differences, possibly disease activity or prior therapy, were left undefined.

The time point label of this sample denotes: newly diagnosed, previously untreated cHL patient sample. CD8+ T cells were purified from thawed PBMCs by magnetic negative selection with a Miltenyi CD8+ T cell isolation kit. As a comparison group for the relapsed/refractory trial patients, PBMCs were sequenced from patients with newly diagnosed, previously untreated classical Hodgkin lymphoma. Peripheral blood was collected in 8 mL Vacutainer Cell Preparation Tubes, from which PBMCs were isolated by centrifugation and then cryopreserved. Purified CD4+ and CD8+ fractions were prepared only for cases with an additional available PBMC sample. On LS columns in a quadroMACS separator, the magnetically labelled cells were depleted, and the flow-through was collected as the purified fraction. The Qiagen DNeasy kit was used to extract genomic DNA both from unsorted PBMCs and from the negatively selected CD4+ and CD8+ fractions. Amplification of TCR beta CDR3 regions was done by immunoSEQ multiplex PCR with primers that anneal to V and J segments. Amplification bias was minimized using a synthetic immune receptor repertoire, and residual bias was removed computationally after sequencing. On the study's bioinformatics: Repertoire diversity was quantified as the Shannon entropy index using custom Python scripts. Unsorted, CD4+ and CD8+ repertoires were examined separately, except in combined analyses, for which CD4+ and CD8+ sequences were merged in silico. TCRdb limited this immuneACCESS table to in-frame rearrangements with V and J called. A share of clones is missing; checked studies link under half to unresolved V genes, and the rest is unexplained. That table gives V, J and clone size, and the DNA gave D and trimming. The sample data list more than 7,500 clones, and around 90% of these were observed just once. Together, the top ten hold 7% to 8.5% of the sample.

Note on this clone: It has no known antigen specificity. Base-call qualities are not available, and no considerably larger clone is one nucleotide away.

What was sequenced was CD8+ T cells from blood. The TCR sequence derives from a human donor with classical Hodgkin lymphoma.

CDR3 protein: CATSEGNSGTSGANVLTF. The DNA sequence is TGTGCCACCAGCGAAGGTAATAGCGGGACCTCTGGGGCCAACGTCCTGACTTTC. Rearrangement joined TRBV15 to TRBJ2-6; 8 central nucleotides agree with TRBD2. Ends trimmed: V by 5 bases, J by 0 bases; bases unmatched to a gene: 9. From the germline V gene (reference sequence), CDR1 is LNHNV and CDR2 is YYDKDF. From the cysteine through the phenylalanine, the CDR3 covers 18 amino acids. This entry keeps only the CDR3 DNA: 54 bases, framed from base 1.